The present entry profiles one T cell receptor beta chain with its context. Its antigen is not known. The CDR3 loop spans 14 amino acids. Germline CDR1 MNHNS, CDR2 SASEGT. V trimming: 9 bases; J trimming: 4 bases; junction bases outside the gene matches: 7. TCRdb reprocessed the 5' RACE reads via MiXCR and lists one record per CDR3 protein. The sample shows roughly 340,000 distinct CDR3 sequences, about 28% of them seen only once. Six healthy women, forming three identical twin pairs, donated samples. The sample comes from a study of identical twins' blood T cells. Study-level points and caveats: Shared CDR3 clonotype counts tracked mainly the product of cloneset sizes.

This rearrangement joins TRBV6-1 to TRBJ1-5; 9 bases fit TRBD1. The origin of this receptor is a woman between 18 and 50 years old in good health. The material sequenced was PBMCs. CDR3 amino acids: CASAWTGVNQPQHF. In nucleotides, the CDR3 is TGTGCCAGTGCCTGGACAGGGGTGAATCAGCCCCAGCATTTT.